Sequencing of this T cell receptor (beta chain) was carried out in a study of blood T cell repertoires in COVID-19. Study-level background: Donors in the United States, Italy and Spain gave samples during acute or convalescent COVID-19. PBMCs, B-cell-depleted T cells, or T cells were the source of the cDNA or gDNA that made up the material.

Trimming at V came to 0 bases and at J to 5 bases, leaving 5 bases not matched to a gene. The CDR3 sequence is 17 residues long. In germline, CDR1 is LGHDT, CDR2 YNNKEL (reference sequence). Per the authors' pipeline: Reference gene primer amplification gave nucleated cell count estimates. The repertoire was sequenced with immunoSEQ multiplex PCR; TCRdb's copy has only in-frame clones and lacks some. Clone size and V and J calls were adopted from that table, with D and trimming inferred from the DNA. The sample includes 260,000 or so clones, roughly four fifths seen only once; the top ten take about 4.5%.

This TCR came from a woman in her 70s with acute or convalescent COVID-19. The chain has TRBV3-1 (or the pseudogene TRBV3-2) and TRBJ1-5; 12 nucleotides match TRBD1. Material: peripheral blood. The CDR3 DNA reads as TGTGCCAGCAGCCAAGACCCCGGGACAGGGGGCGATCAGCCCCAGCATTTT. This encodes CASSQDPGTGGDQPQHF.